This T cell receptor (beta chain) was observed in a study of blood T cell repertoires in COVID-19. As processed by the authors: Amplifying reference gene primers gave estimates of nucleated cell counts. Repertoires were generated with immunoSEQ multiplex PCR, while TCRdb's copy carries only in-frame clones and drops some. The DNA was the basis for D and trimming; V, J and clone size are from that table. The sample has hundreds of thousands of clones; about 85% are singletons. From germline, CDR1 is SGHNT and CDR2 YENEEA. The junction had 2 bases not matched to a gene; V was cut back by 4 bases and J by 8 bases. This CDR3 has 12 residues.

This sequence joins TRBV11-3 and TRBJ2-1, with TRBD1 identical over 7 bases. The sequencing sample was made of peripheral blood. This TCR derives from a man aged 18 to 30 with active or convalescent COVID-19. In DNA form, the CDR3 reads TGTGCCAGCAGCTCTACAGGGGATGAGCAGTTCTTC. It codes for CASSSTGDEQFF.